The next 28 T cell receptor beta chains were all read from a single sample in a study of CD8 T cells in Susac syndrome. cDNA came from 0.5 to 1 ug RNA primed by random hexamers. TCRdb analysed the immunoSEQ multiplex PCR reads with MiXCR anew, one entry per CDR3 protein. The sample lists 330,000 or so distinct CDR3 sequences, roughly 85% occurring once. Sequenced input: CD8+ T cells from PBMCs. The receptor set was obtained from a human donor with multiple sclerosis.

The chain has TRBV29-1 and TRBJ2-7; 13 bases fit TRBD2. The CDR3 has 14 residues. Germline trimming cut 1 base from V and 8 bases from J; bases unmatched to any gene: 5. CDR1 is SQVTM, CDR2 ANQGSEA, per germline. CDR3 loop: CSVEVGLAGSKQYF. The CDR3 DNA follows: TGCAGCGTTGAAGTGGGACTAGCGGGGTCAAAGCAGTACTTC.

The CDR3 DNA reads TGTGCCAGCAGTTTAGGGGCGACAGGGGCACCTCGGTACGAGCAGTACTTC. This translates into CASSLGATGAPRYEQYF. This chain joins TRBV27 and TRBJ2-7; 8 bases map to TRBD1. The CDR3 is 17 residues long. Germline-derived CDR1 and CDR2 are MNHEY and SMNVEV (reference sequence). V lost 2 bases, J lost 4 bases, and 13 bases stayed unmatched.

This rearrangement joins TRBV4-1 to TRBJ2-7, with 12 bases fitting TRBD2. The trim removed 2 bases at V and 7 bases at J, leaving 6 bases unmatched. Germline CDR1 and CDR2: MGHRA and YSYEKL. This CDR3 has 15 amino acids. The CDR3 DNA reads as TGCGCCAGCAGCCAACTAGCGGGAGGGCAACGGGAGCAGTACTTC. Encoded protein: CASSQLAGGQREQYF.

CDR3 amino acids: CASSIGGDGFYEQYF. The CDR3 DNA follows: TGTGCCAGTAGTATCGGAGGGGACGGATTCTACGAGCAGTACTTC. This chain links TRBV19 with TRBJ2-7, with a tentative D call TRBD2 (6 bases). V gave up 3 bases and J gave up 3 bases, with 15 bases separating them. The CDR3 runs 15 residues. From germline, CDR1 is LNHDA and CDR2 SQIVND (reference sequence).

This chain connects TRBV24-1 to TRBJ2-1, with a possible D match to TRBD2 (6 bases). The CDR3 is 15 amino acids. The V gene lost 4 bases and the J gene lost 3 bases, with 12 bases spanning the gap. CDR1 and CDR2 from the germline V gene are KGHDR and SFDVKD. CDR3 nucleotides: TGTGCCACCAGTGAAAGCGGGTCGCTCTACAATGAGCAGTTCTTC. Protein: CATSESGSLYNEQFF.

This sequence joins TRBV7-9 and TRBJ2-5, with a possible D match to TRBD2 (6 bases). This CDR3 is 16 amino acids long. Germline assignment: CDR1 SEHNR and CDR2 FQNEAQ (reference sequence). V was shortened by 2 bases and J by 1 base, with 14 bases between the two germline ends. CDR3 sequence (DNA): TGTGCCAGCAGCTTAATACTGGAGGGTGGCCAAGAGACCCAGTACTTC. Protein sequence: CASSLILEGGQETQYF.

The chain couples TRBV2 to TRBJ1-2; D unresolved. This CDR3 has 13 residues. Trimming pared 1 base from V and 3 bases from J, leaving 6 bases between. Per the germline V gene, CDR1 is SNHLY and CDR2 is FYNNEI. This chain's CDR3 is CASSEVSHYGYTF. The DNA for the CDR3 is TGTGCCAGCAGTGAAGTGAGTCACTATGGCTACACCTTC. Combining the CDR3 with reference TRBV2 and TRBJ1-2 gives the whole variable domain EPEVTQTPSHQVTQMGQEVILRCVPISNHLYFYWYRQILGQKVEFLVSFYNNEISEKSEIFDDQFSVERPDGSNFTLKIRSTKLEDSAMYFCASSEVSHYGYTFGSGTRLTVV.

The CDR3 reads CASSRDASYGYTF. As DNA, the CDR3 is TGTGCCAGCAGCCGGGACGCTAGCTATGGCTACACCTTC. The chain combines TRBV27 with TRBJ1-2, with a tentative D call TRBD1 (5 bases). Trimming removed 6 bases from V and 4 bases from J, with 12 bases in between. CDR1 and CDR2 from the germline V gene are MNHEY and SMNVEV (reference sequence). The length of the CDR3 is 13 residues.

The rearrangement links TRBV7-8 to TRBJ1-4; 8 bases map to TRBD1. Per germline, CDR1 SGHVS and CDR2 FQNEAQ. This CDR3 comprises 15 residues. Trimming cost V 5 bases and J 8 bases; bases outside gene matches: 10. For the CDR3, the DNA is TGTGCCAGCAGCCCCTCCGGACAGGGTAACGAAAAACTGTTTTTT. Translated: CASSPSGQGNEKLFF. Looking up the rest from reference TRBV7-8 and TRBJ1-4 gives the full variable domain: GAGVSQSPRYKVAKRGQDVALRCDPISGHVSLFWYQQALGQGPEFLTYFQNEAQLDKSGLPSDRFFAERPEGSVSTLKIQRTQQEDSAVYLCASSPSGQGNEKLFFGSGTQLSVL.

In this sample, this clonotype turned up once. This rearrangement joins TRBV11-2 to TRBJ1-1, with a weak D call TRBD1 (5 bases). Trimming removed 3 bases from V and 4 bases from J, with 12 bases in between. This CDR3 comprises 14 residues. Per the germline V gene, CDR1 is SGHAT and CDR2 is FQNNGV. The CDR3, as DNA: TGTGCCAGCAGCTTCAGGGCCCTCAGCACTGAAGCTTTCTTT. Translation: CASSFRALSTEAFF.

This clonotype was recorded only once. The chain combines TRBV12-3 or TRBV12-4 with TRBJ2-7, with D uncertain. The CDR3 consists of 13 residues. The V end was cut by 2 bases, the J end by 3 bases, with 8 bases between. Here the CDR3 reads CASSLHPSYEQYF. The CDR3 region has the DNA TGTGCCAGCAGTTTACATCCCAGCTACGAGCAGTACTTC.

The rearrangement joins TRBV27 to TRBJ2-1, with TRBD2 identical over 10 bases. The CDR3 consists of 16 residues. Germline lookup yields CDR1 MNHEY and CDR2 SMNVEV (reference sequence). V gave up 4 bases and J gave up 4 bases; unmatched junction bases: 7. In DNA form, the CDR3 reads TGTGCCAGCAGTTCCATCGGACTAGCGGATTACAATGAGCAGTTCTTC. As protein: CASSSIGLADYNEQFF.

The genes are TRBV20-1 and TRBJ2-7; D is tentatively TRBD1 or TRBD2 (6 bases each). Per germline, CDR1 DFQATT and CDR2 SNEGSKA (reference sequence). CDR3 length: 13 residues. V dropped 5 bases and J dropped 2 bases, with 13 bases sitting between them. CDR3 in amino acids: CSAGGRTTYEQYF. In DNA form, the CDR3 reads TGCAGTGCTGGGGGGCGGACTACCTACGAGCAGTACTTC.

The genes are TRBV7-8 and TRBJ2-1; the D is unclear. This CDR3 has 15 residues. Trimming took off 1 base at V and 4 bases at J, with 11 bases between the two ends. Germline V CDR1 and CDR2: SGHVS, FQNEAQ. The CDR3 region is CASSLDRGWYNEQFF. CDR3 bases: TGTGCCAGCAGCTTAGATCGCGGCTGGTACAATGAGCAGTTCTTC.

This chain connects TRBV7-9 to TRBJ2-7; 8 bases line up with TRBD1. The CDR3 is 15 amino acids. The V and J ends lost 4 bases and 4 bases, in that order; junction bases with no gene match: 9. Germline V gene data show CDR1 as SEHNR and CDR2 as FQNEAQ (reference sequence). This CDR3 is CASSSRTGTRYEQYF. In nucleotides, the CDR3 is TGTGCCAGCAGCTCCAGGACAGGGACGCGATACGAGCAGTACTTC.

This chain connects TRBV20-1 to TRBJ2-1; 8 positions match TRBD1. Germline V gene sequence: CDR1 DFQATT, CDR2 SNEGSKA (reference sequence). V lost 1 base and J lost 4; bases outside the gene matches: 3. The CDR3 spans 14 residues. The CDR3 nucleotides read TGCAGTGCTAGAGGGACAGGGTCGTACAATGAGCAGTTCTTC. This translates into CSARGTGSYNEQFF.

The chain joins TRBV19 to TRBJ2-1; weak D call: TRBD2 (5 bases). V gave up 5 bases and J gave up 1 base, with 15 bases separating them. Germline loops: CDR1 LNHDA, CDR2 SQIVND (reference sequence). The CDR3 is 16 residues long. The CDR3 sequence: CASSETTTRSYNEQFF. CDR3 nucleotides: TGTGCCAGTAGTGAAACGACTACTAGATCCTACAATGAGCAGTTCTTC.

The sample holds one count of this clonotype. V is TRBV3-1 and J is TRBJ1-2; D remains unclear. Germline CDR1 LGHDT, CDR2 YNNKEL (reference sequence). This CDR3 region has 16 residues. The germline V and J ends were trimmed by 4 bases and 0 bases, with 15 bases remaining between them. The CDR3 loop is CASSLKGLLANYGYTF. In DNA, the CDR3 is TGTGCCAGCAGCCTCAAGGGCCTCCTTGCTAACTATGGCTACACCTTC.

The chain combines TRBV7-9 with TRBJ1-5, with D possibly being TRBD1 (5 bases). V lost 0 bases and J 5 bases, leaving 8 bases between the germline ends. This CDR3 spans 14 amino acids. Germline CDR1 SEHNR, CDR2 FQNEAQ (reference sequence). In DNA, the CDR3 is TGTGCCAGCAGCTTAGCCGTGGGGGATCAGCCCCAGCATTTT. It codes for CASSLAVGDQPQHF.

V gene TRBV28 combines with J gene TRBJ2-7; perhaps TRBD2 as D (5 bases). The CDR3 consists of 11 residues. Trimming left V 3 bases short and J 7 bases short, with 7 bases between. Germline-derived CDR1 and CDR2 are MDHEN and SYDVKM. CDR3 amino acids: CASSFEGEQYF. CDR3 coding DNA: TGTGCCAGCAGTTTTGAGGGAGAGCAGTACTTC.

The rearrangement links TRBV14 to TRBJ2-1, with a weak D call TRBD2 (6 bases). The CDR3 totals 16 residues. Looked up from germline, CDR1 is SGHDN and CDR2 is FVKESK. Deletions cut 4 bases from V and 4 bases from J, with 17 bases between. The CDR3 DNA follows: TGTGCCAGCAGCCCCAGCTCCCGGACTATGTACAATGAGCAGTTCTTC. Translation: CASSPSSRTMYNEQFF. The complete variable domain, with remaining parts taken from reference TRBV14 and TRBJ2-1, reads EAGVTQFPSHSVIEKGQTVTLRCDPISGHDNLYWYRRVMGKEIKFLLHFVKESKQDESGMPNNRFLAERTGGTYSTLKVQPAELEDSGVYFCASSPSSRTMYNEQFFGPGTRLTVL.

The chain joins TRBV28 to TRBJ1-1, with D unresolved. CDR3 length: 16 amino acids. CDR1 is MDHEN, CDR2 SYDVKM, per germline. V was cut by 4 bases and J by 2 bases, with 17 bases left in between. The CDR3, as DNA: TGTGCCAGCAGTTCCGACGGTGGAGCGCTCAACACTGAAGCTTTCTTT. Encoded protein: CASSSDGGALNTEAFF. Using reference TRBV28 and TRBJ1-1 for the parts outside the CDR3, the full variable domain is DVKVTQSSRYLVKRTGEKVFLECVQDMDHENMFWYRQDPGLGLRLIYFSYDVKMKEKGDIPEGYSVSREKKERFSLILESASTNQTSMYLCASSSDGGALNTEAFFGQGTRLTVV.

This chain's CDR3 is CASSYRGAGVTDTQYF. For the CDR3, the DNA is TGTGCCAGCAGTTATCGGGGGGCCGGGGTTACAGATACGCAGTATTTT. The V call is TRBV6-6, the J call TRBJ2-3; D is possibly TRBD2 (7 bases). Trimming took off 3 bases at V and 3 bases at J, with 16 bases between the two ends. This CDR3 region has 16 residues. The germline V gene encodes CDR1 MNHNY and CDR2 SVGAGI (reference sequence).

The chain combines TRBV7-9 with TRBJ2-1; a possible D gene is TRBD1 (6 bases). The CDR3 totals 14 residues. Per germline, CDR1 SEHNR and CDR2 FQNEAQ (reference sequence). V lost 4 bases to trimming and J lost 5 bases, with 12 bases between them. The DNA for the CDR3 is TGTGCCAGCAGCTCACGGGGACATAACAATGAGCAGTTCTTC. Translating it yields CASSSRGHNNEQFF.

The rearrangement links TRBV5-6 to TRBJ1-5; 10 bases line up with TRBD1. J lost 9 bases, V lost 0 bases, and 6 bases had no gene match. CDR1 SGHDT and CDR2 YYEEEE come from the germline V gene. This CDR3 has 15 residues. The CDR3 loop reads CASSLDGTGAWPQHF. In nucleotides, the CDR3 is TGTGCCAGCAGCTTGGATGGGACAGGGGCCTGGCCCCAGCATTTT. The full variable domain, its missing parts supplied by reference TRBV5-6 and TRBJ1-5, is DAGVTQSPTHLIKTRGQQVTLRCSPKSGHDTVSWYQQALGQGPQFIFQYYEEEERQRGNFPDRFSGHQFPNYSSELNVNALLLGDSALYLCASSLDGTGAWPQHFGDGTRLSIL.

Only a few counts were recorded for this clonotype. The CDR3 protein is CASSYSGDYEQYF. The CDR3 DNA reads TGTGCCAGCAGTTACTCTGGGGACTACGAGCAGTACTTC. V usage is TRBV6-2 or TRBV6-3 and J usage is TRBJ2-7; D gene ambiguous. Germline CDR1 and CDR2: MNHEY and SVGEGT. The V and J ends lost 0 bases and 3 bases respectively, with 6 bases between them. The CDR3 runs 13 residues.

The rearrangement links TRBV3-1 to TRBJ2-5; 12 nucleotides match TRBD2. CDR3 size: 17 residues. The V segment lost 0 bases and the J segment 9 bases; nucleotides outside the gene matches: 11. CDR1 and CDR2 from the germline V gene are LGHDT and YNNKEL (reference sequence). The CDR3 here is CASSQDYGTSGRTAQYF. The DNA of the CDR3 is TGTGCCAGCAGCCAAGATTATGGGACTAGCGGGCGAACGGCCCAGTACTTC.

The CDR3 loop reads CASSVAQAVYSDEQFF. CDR3 nucleotide sequence: TGTGCCAGCAGCGTAGCGCAAGCTGTATATTCGGATGAGCAGTTCTTC. This chain connects TRBV9 to TRBJ2-1; D gene ambiguous. V was cut by 0 bases and J by 8 bases, with 18 bases left in between. The germline V gene has CDR1 SGDLS and CDR2 YYNGEE. The CDR3 contains 16 residues.